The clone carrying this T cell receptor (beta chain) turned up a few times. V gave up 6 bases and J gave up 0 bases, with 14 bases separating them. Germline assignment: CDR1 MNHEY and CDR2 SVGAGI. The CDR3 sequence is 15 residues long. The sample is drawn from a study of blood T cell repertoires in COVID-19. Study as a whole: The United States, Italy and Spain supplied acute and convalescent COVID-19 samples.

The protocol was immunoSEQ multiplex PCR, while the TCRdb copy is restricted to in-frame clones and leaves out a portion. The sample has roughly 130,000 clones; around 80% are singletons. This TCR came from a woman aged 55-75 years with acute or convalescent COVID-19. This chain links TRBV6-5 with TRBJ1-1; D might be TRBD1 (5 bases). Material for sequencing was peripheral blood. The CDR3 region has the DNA TGTGCCAGCAGGATGGGACTTCCCATGAACACTGAAGCTTTCTTT. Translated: CASRMGLPMNTEAFF.